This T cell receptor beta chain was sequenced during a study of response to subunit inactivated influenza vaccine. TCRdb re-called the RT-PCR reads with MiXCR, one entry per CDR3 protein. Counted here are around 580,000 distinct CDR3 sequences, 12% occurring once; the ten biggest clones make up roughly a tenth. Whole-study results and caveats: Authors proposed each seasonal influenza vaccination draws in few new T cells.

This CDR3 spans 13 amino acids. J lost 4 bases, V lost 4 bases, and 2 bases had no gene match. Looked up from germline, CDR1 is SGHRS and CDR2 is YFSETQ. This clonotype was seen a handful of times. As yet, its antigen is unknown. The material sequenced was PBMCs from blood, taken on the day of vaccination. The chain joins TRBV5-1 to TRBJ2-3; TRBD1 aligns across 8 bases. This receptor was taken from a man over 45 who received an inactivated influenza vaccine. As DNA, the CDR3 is TGCGCCAGCAGCCCGGACAGGGCAGATACGCAGTATTTT. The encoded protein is CASSPDRADTQYF. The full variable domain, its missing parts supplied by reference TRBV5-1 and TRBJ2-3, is KAGVTQTPRYLIKTRGQQVTLSCSPISGHRSVSWYQQTPGQGLQFLFEYFSETQRNKGNFPGRFSGRQFSNSRSEMNVSTLELGDSALYLCASSPDRADTQYFGPGTRLTVL.